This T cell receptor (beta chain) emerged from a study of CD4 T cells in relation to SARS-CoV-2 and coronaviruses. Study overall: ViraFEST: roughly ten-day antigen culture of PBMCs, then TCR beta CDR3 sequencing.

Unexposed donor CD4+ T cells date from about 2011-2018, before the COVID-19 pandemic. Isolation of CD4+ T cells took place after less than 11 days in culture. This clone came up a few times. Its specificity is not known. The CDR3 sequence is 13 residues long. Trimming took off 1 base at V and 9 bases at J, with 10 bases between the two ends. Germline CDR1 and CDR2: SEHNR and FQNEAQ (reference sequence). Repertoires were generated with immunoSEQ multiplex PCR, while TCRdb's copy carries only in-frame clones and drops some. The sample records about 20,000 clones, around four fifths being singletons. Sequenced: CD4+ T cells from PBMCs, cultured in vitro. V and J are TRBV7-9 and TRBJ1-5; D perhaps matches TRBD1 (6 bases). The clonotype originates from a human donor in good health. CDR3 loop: CASSLGGHGPQHF. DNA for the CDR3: TGTGCCAGCAGCTTAGGGGGGCATGGGCCCCAGCATTTT.